Sequencing of this TCR beta chain was carried out in a study of neoadjuvant nivolumab and ipilimumab in lung cancer. Study-level findings and limits: Higher pretherapy blood TCR richness went with higher resected-tumor richness. Only two of four nivolumab-treated tumors gained richness and clonality by surgery.

Regarding this clone: Its antigen is currently unknown.

The germline V gene encodes CDR1 ENHRY and CDR2 SYGVKD. Trimming removed 6 bases from V and 1 base from J, with 9 bases in between. CDR3 length equals 13 residues. Method: immunoSEQ multiplex PCR; TCRdb's copy keeps in-frame clones and lacks some. The table lists 40,000 to 60,000 clones, 85% to 90% of them singletons. The source was blood, collected before neoadjuvant nivolumab, alone or with ipilimumab. The sequence was obtained from an adult with non-small cell lung cancer. Some clones in this sample may be carry-over from other donors' samples. The chain employs TRBV10-3 and TRBJ1-1; no reliable D call. The CDR3 here is CAISTDKNTEAFF. CDR3 sequence (DNA): TGTGCCATCAGCACGGATAAGAACACTGAAGCTTTCTTT.